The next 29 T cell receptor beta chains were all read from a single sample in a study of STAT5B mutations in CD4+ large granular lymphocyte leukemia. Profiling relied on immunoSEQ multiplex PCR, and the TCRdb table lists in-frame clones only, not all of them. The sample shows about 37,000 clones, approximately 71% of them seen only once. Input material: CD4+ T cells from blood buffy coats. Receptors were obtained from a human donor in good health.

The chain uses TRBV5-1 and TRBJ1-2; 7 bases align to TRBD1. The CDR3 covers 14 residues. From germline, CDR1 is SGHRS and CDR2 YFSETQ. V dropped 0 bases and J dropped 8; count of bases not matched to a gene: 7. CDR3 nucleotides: TGCGCCAGCAGCTTGGCCGGGACAGTTGAGGGCTACACCTTC. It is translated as CASSLAGTVEGYTF.

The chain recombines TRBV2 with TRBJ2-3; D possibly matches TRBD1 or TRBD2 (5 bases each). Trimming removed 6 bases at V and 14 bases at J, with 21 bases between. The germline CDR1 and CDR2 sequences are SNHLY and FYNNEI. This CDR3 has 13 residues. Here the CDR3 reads CASSSRLGVRGYF. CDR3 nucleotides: TGTGCCAGCAGCTCCCGCCTAGGGGTGAGGGGGTATTTT.

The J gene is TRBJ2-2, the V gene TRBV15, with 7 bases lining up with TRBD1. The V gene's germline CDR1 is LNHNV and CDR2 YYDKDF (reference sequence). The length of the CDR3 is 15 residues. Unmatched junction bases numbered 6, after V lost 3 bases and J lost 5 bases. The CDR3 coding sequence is TGTGCCACCAGCAGGTCGACAGGGATTACCGGGGAGCTGTTTTTT. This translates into CATSRSTGITGELFF.

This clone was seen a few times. In DNA, the CDR3 is TGTGCCAGTAGTGCGACAGATTACACTGAAGCTTTCTTT. This gives the protein CASSATDYTEAFF. The chain combines TRBV19 with TRBJ1-1; a possible D gene is TRBD1 (5 bases). CDR1 is LNHDA and CDR2 is SQIVND in the germline V gene (reference sequence). The CDR3 has 13 residues. The V gene lost 5 bases and the J gene lost 3 bases, with 10 bases spanning the gap.

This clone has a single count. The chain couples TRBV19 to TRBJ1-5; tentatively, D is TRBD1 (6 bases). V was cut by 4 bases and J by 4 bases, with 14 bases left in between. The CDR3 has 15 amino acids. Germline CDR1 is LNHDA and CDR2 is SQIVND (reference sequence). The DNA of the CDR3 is TGTGCCAGTAGTACCTCGGACAGCGCTAATCAGCCCCAGCATTTT. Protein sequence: CASSTSDSANQPQHF.

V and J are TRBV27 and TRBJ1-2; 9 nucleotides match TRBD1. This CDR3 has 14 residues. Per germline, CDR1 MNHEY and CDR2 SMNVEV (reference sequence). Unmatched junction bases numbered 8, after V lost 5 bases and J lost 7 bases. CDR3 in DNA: TGTGCCAGCAGTCGGGGGGACAGGGTCGGTGGCTACACCTTC. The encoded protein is CASSRGDRVGGYTF.

The CDR3 bases are TGTGCCAGCAGTTACTCGCAGGGGGCCGGCTATGGCTACACCTTC. Its protein product is CASSYSQGAGYGYTF. The chain uses TRBV6-5 and TRBJ1-2; the match to TRBD1 covers 8 bases. V gave up 0 bases and J gave up 4 bases; unmatched junction bases: 4. Germline CDR1 and CDR2: MNHEY and SVGAGI. This CDR3 is built from 15 residues.

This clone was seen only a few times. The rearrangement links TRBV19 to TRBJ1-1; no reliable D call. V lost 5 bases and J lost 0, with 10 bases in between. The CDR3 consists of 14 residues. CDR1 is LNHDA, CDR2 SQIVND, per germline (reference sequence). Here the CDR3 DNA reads TGTGCCAGTAGTGAGGCTTCAATGAACACTGAAGCTTTCTTT. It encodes CASSEASMNTEAFF.

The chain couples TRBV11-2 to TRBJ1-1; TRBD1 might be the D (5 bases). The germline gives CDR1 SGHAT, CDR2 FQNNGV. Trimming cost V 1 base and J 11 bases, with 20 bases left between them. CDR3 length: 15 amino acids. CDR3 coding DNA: TGTGCCAGCAGCTTAGGGAGACCAGGGCGGGTTTCGGCTTTCTTT. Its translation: CASSLGRPGRVSAFF.

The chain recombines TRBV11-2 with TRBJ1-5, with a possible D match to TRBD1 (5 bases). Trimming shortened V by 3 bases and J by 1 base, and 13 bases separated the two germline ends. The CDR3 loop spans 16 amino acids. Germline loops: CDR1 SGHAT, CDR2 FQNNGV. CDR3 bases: TGTGCCAGCAGCTTTCCGGGACGAGAAAGCAATCAGCCCCAGCATTTT. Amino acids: CASSFPGRESNQPQHF.

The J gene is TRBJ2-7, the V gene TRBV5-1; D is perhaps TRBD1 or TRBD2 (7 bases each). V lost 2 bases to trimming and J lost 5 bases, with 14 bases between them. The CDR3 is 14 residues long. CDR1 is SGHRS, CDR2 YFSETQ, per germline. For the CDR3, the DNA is TGCGCCAGCAGCTTACTACAGGGGAGGGACGAGCAGTACTTC. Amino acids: CASSLLQGRDEQYF. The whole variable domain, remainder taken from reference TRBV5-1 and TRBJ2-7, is KAGVTQTPRYLIKTRGQQVTLSCSPISGHRSVSWYQQTPGQGLQFLFEYFSETQRNKGNFPGRFSGRQFSNSRSEMNVSTLELGDSALYLCASSLLQGRDEQYFGPGTRLTVT.

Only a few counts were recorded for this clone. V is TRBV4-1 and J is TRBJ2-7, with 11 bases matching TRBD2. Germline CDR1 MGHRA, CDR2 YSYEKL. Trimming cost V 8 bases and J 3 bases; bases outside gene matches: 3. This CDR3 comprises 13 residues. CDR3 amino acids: CASGLAGHYEQYF. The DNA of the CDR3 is TGCGCCAGCGGACTAGCGGGCCACTACGAGCAGTACTTC.

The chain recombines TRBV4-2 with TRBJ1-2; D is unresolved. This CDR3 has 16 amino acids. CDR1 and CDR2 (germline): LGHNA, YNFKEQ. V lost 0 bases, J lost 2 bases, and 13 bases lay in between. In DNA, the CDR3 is TGTGCCAGCAGCCAAGATCAACAGAATAACAACTATGGCTACACCTTC. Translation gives CASSQDQQNNNYGYTF.

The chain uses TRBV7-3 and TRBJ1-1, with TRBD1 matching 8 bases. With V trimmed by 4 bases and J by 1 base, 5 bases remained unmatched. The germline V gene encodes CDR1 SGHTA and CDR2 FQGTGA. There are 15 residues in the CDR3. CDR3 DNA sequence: TGTGCCAGCAGCTCATCCGACAGGGGGAACACTGAAGCTTTCTTT. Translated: CASSSSDRGNTEAFF.

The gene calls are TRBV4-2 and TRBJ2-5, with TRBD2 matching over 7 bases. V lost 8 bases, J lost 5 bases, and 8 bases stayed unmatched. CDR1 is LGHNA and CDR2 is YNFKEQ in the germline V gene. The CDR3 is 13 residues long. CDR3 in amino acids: CASSTSVPETQYF. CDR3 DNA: TGTGCCAGCTCCACTAGCGTGCCGGAGACCCAGTACTTC.

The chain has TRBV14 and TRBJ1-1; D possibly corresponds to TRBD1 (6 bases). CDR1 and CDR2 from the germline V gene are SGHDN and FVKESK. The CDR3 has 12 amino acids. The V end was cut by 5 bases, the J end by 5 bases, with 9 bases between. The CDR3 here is CASSGQGTEAFF. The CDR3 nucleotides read TGTGCCAGCAGCGGGCAGGGGACTGAAGCTTTCTTT.

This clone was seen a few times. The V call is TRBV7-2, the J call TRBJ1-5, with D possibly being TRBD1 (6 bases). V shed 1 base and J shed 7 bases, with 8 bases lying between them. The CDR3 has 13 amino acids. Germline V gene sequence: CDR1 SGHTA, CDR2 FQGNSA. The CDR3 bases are TGTGCCAGCAGCTTAGAGGGGGAACAGCCCCAGCATTTT. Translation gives CASSLEGEQPQHF.

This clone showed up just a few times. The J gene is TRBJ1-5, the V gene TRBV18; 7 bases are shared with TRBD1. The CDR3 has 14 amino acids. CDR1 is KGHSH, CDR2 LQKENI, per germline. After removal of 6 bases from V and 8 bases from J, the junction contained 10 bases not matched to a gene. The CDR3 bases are TGTGCCAGCTCCCCCCGGGACAGCATCGAGCCCCAGCATTTT. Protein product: CASSPRDSIEPQHF.

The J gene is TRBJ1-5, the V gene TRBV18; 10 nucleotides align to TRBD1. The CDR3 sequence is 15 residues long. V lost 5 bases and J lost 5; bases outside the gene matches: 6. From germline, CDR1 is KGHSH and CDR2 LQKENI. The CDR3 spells CASSATGTGDQPQHF. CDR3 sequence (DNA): TGTGCCAGCTCAGCCACCGGGACAGGGGATCAGCCCCAGCATTTT.

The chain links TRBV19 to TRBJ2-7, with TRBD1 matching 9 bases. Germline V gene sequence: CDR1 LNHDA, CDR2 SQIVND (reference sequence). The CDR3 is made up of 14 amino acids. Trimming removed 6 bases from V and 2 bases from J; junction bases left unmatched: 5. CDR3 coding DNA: TGTGCCAGTAGCCCGGGGACAGGGACCTACGAGCAGTACTTC. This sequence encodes CASSPGTGTYEQYF.

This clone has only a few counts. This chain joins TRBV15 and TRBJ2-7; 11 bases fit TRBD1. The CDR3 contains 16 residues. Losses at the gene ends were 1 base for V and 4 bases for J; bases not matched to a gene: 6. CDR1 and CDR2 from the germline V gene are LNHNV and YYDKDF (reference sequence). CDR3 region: CATSRVPGQGVYEQYF. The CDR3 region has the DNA TGTGCCACCAGCAGAGTTCCGGGACAGGGGGTGTACGAGCAGTACTTC.

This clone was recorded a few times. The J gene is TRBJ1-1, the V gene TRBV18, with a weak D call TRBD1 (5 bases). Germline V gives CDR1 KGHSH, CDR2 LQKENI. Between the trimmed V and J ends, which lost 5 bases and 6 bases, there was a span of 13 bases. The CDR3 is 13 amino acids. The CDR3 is CASSSGEGAEAFF. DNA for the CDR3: TGTGCCAGCTCATCGGGGGAAGGGGCTGAAGCTTTCTTT.

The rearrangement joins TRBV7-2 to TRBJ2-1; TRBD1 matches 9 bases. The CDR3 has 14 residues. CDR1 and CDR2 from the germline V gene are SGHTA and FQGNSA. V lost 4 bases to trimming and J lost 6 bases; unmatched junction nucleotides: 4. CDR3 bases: TGTGCCAGCAGCTCGGGACAGGGTTTCAATGAGCAGTTCTTC. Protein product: CASSSGQGFNEQFF.

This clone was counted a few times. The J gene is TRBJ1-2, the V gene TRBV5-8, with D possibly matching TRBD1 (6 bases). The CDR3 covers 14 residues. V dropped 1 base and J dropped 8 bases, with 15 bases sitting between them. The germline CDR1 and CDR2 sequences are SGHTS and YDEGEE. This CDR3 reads CASSLWIPGEGYTF. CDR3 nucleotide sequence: TGTGCCAGCAGCTTGTGGATCCCAGGGGAAGGCTACACCTTC.

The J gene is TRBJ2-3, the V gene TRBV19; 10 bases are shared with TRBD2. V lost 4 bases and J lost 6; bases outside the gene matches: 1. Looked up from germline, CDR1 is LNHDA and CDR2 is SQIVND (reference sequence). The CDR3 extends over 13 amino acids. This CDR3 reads CASSRGLADTQYF. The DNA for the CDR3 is TGTGCCAGTAGTAGGGGACTAGCGGATACGCAGTATTTT.

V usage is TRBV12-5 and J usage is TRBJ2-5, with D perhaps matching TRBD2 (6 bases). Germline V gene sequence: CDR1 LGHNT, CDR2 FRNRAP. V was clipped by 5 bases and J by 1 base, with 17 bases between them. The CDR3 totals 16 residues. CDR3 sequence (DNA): TGTGCTAGTGGTATTGGGGGGAGTACGATCCAAGAGACCCAGTACTTC. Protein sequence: CASGIGGSTIQETQYF.

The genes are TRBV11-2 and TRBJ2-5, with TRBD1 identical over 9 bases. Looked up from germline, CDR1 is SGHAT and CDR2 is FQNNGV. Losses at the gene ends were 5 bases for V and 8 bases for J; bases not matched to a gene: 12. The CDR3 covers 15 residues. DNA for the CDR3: TGTGCCAGCAGCCGAGAACAGGGGGCCCTGGAAACCCAGTACTTC. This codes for CASSREQGALETQYF.

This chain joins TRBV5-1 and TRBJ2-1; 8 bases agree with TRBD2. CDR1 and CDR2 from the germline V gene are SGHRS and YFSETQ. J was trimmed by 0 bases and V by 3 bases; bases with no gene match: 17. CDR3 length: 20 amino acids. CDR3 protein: CASSSPPGGAVPGSYNEQFF. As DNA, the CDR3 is TGCGCCAGCAGCTCCCCTCCCGGGGGGGCGGTTCCAGGCTCCTACAATGAGCAGTTCTTC.

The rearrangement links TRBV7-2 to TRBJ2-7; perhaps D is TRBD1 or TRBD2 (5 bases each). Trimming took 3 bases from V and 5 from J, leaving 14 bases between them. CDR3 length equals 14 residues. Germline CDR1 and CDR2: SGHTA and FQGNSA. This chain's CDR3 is CASSFFQGAHEQYF. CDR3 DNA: TGTGCCAGCAGCTTCTTCCAGGGAGCCCACGAGCAGTACTTC. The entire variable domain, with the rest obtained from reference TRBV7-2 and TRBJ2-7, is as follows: GAGVSQSPSNKVTEKGKDVELRCDPISGHTALYWYRQSLGQGLEFLIYFQGNSAPDKSGLPSDRFSAERTGGSVSTLTIQRTQQEDSAVYLCASSFFQGAHEQYFGPGTRLTVT.